The 14 T cell receptor beta chains below were found in one sample sequenced in a study of cytomegalovirus exposure and HLA in healthy donors. PCR was performed using 60 Vbeta and 13 Jbeta primers. The method was immunoSEQ multiplex PCR; TCRdb's version includes in-frame clones alone and lacks a portion of them. The sample lists under 300,000 clones, around four fifths seen once, with 1.5% to 2.5% in the top ten. The specimen sequenced was PBMCs. These receptors all stem from a woman aged 40 to 55 in good health and CMV-seropositive.

The J gene is TRBJ2-1, the V gene TRBV15; a possible D gene is TRBD2 (5 bases). The ends were cut back, 3 bases at V and 10 bases at J, with 10 bases in the middle. This CDR3 region has 12 residues. Germline V gene lookup returns CDR1 LNHNV and CDR2 YYDKDF (reference sequence). For the CDR3, the DNA is TGTGCCACCAGCAGTTCTAGCCGAGAGCAGTTCTTC. Translating it yields CATSSSSREQFF.

J is TRBJ1-3 and V is TRBV11-2, with TRBD1 matching over 7 bases. J lost 2 bases, V lost 5 bases, and 6 bases had no gene match. Germline V gene sequence: CDR1 SGHAT, CDR2 FQNNGV. The CDR3 contains 15 residues. The CDR3 DNA reads TGTGCCAGCAGCCCAATTCAGGGGGCTGGAAACACCATATATTTT. The encoded protein is CASSPIQGAGNTIYF.

The V gene is TRBV6-5, the J gene TRBJ2-3; 7 bases agree with TRBD2. Trimming removed 8 bases from V and 2 bases from J; junction bases left unmatched: 10. CDR1 and CDR2 from the germline V gene are MNHEY and SVGAGI. The CDR3 has 15 amino acids. This CDR3 is CASGREGRNTDTQYF. CDR3 DNA sequence: TGTGCCAGCGGGAGGGAGGGCCGTAACACAGATACGCAGTATTTT.

There are a few counts of this clone. The genes are TRBV18 and TRBJ2-6; 7 positions agree with TRBD1. With 3 bases clipped from V and 2 bases from J, the junction kept 4 bases outside the gene matches. Germline CDR1 KGHSH, CDR2 LQKENI. The CDR3 sequence is 16 residues long. As DNA, the CDR3 is TGTGCCAGCTCACCCGACCAGGGGGCTGGGGCCAACGTCCTGACTTTC. This sequence encodes CASSPDQGAGANVLTF.

This clone was counted once. The chain couples TRBV6-1 to TRBJ1-4; the D gene is possibly TRBD1 (5 bases). The germline gives CDR1 MNHNS, CDR2 SASEGT. The V end was cut by 3 bases, the J end by 2 bases, with 13 bases between. The length of the CDR3 is 16 residues. DNA of the CDR3: TGTGCCAGCAGTGACGGTGGGGCTAGGACTAATGAAAAACTGTTTTTT. Its protein product is CASSDGGARTNEKLFF.

This clone came up once. The same CDR3 also results from other DNA sequences found in this sample. The CDR3 reads CASSAPDQGSQYF. CDR3 coding DNA: TGTGCCAGCAGTGCCCCAGACCAGGGTTCCCAGTACTTC. J is TRBJ2-5 and V is TRBV6-6; perhaps TRBD1 as D (5 bases). This CDR3 has 13 amino acids. Germline CDR1 reads MNHNY; CDR2 reads SVGAGI (reference sequence). The V end was cut by 5 bases, the J end by 9 bases, with 16 bases between.

This rearrangement joins TRBV27 to TRBJ2-3; TRBD1 matches at 7 bases. CDR1 is MNHEY and CDR2 is SMNVEV in the germline V gene (reference sequence). The CDR3 loop spans 16 amino acids. The J segment lost 8 bases and the V segment lost 5 bases, leaving 16 bases of the junction unmatched. This CDR3 reads CASSLPSGGVYGTQYF. For the CDR3, the DNA is TGTGCCAGCAGTCTGCCCTCAGGGGGTGTCTACGGTACGCAGTATTTT.

A single count supports this clone. This rearrangement joins TRBV11-3 to TRBJ2-2; no definite D call. This CDR3 has 13 residues. V lost 4 bases and J 4 bases, leaving 7 bases between the germline ends. Germline V gives CDR1 SGHNT, CDR2 YENEEA. The CDR3 here is CASSYRGTGELFF. Here the CDR3 DNA reads TGTGCCAGCAGCTACCGAGGCACCGGGGAGCTGTTTTTT.

The rearrangement links TRBV30 to TRBJ1-2; D is undetermined. The CDR3 contains 14 residues. V was cut by 0 bases and J by 0 bases, with 8 bases left in between. The germline V gene encodes CDR1 GTSNPN and CDR2 SVGIG (reference sequence). CDR3 sequence reads: CAWSVSGSNYGYTF. Written as DNA, the CDR3 is TGTGCCTGGAGTGTGTCCGGTTCTAACTATGGCTACACCTTC.

The chain couples TRBV7-3 to TRBJ2-5; D is unclear. TRBJ2-7 explains the end of the DNA better; the J call may be wrong. The CDR3 extends over 14 amino acids. CDR1 and CDR2 from the germline V gene are SGHTA and FQGTGA. The CDR3 sequence: CASSLTADSYEQYF. CDR3 bases: TGTGCCAGCAGCTTAACGGCGGACTCCTACGAGCAGTACTTC.

The chain couples TRBV4-2 to TRBJ1-1, with D perhaps matching TRBD1 (5 bases). The CDR3 has 16 amino acids. V was pared by 3 bases and J by 4 bases, with 18 bases between. Germline V lookup: CDR1 LGHNA, CDR2 YNFKEQ. The CDR3 DNA reads TGTGCCAGCAGCCACGGAACGGGGGGGATCGGCACTGAAGCTTTCTTT. Its translation: CASSHGTGGIGTEAFF.

This sequence joins TRBV7-3 and TRBJ2-7; the match to TRBD2 covers 11 bases. Germline V gene data show CDR1 as SGHTA and CDR2 as FQGTGA. This CDR3 has 15 residues. Trimming removed 5 bases from V and 3 bases from J; junction bases left unmatched: 6. For the CDR3, the DNA is TGTGCCAGCAGCATTGGGACTAGCGGCTTCTACGAGCAGTACTTC. It specifies CASSIGTSGFYEQYF.

The V call is TRBV9, the J call TRBJ2-5; the match to TRBD2 covers 13 bases. The germline V gene has CDR1 SGDLS and CDR2 YYNGEE. The CDR3 sequence is 16 residues long. J lost 0 bases, V lost 2 bases, and 1 base had no gene match. The CDR3 DNA follows: TGTGCCAGCAGCGTGGGACTAGCGGGATACCAAGAGACCCAGTACTTC. This gives the protein CASSVGLAGYQETQYF.

This chain connects TRBV7-9 to TRBJ1-1, with no clear D. Trimming took off 3 bases at V and 6 bases at J, with 8 bases between the two ends. Germline V gene lookup returns CDR1 SEHNR and CDR2 FQNEAQ (reference sequence). CDR3 length: 12 residues. CDR3 amino acids: CASSFREAEAFF. CDR3 nucleotide sequence: TGTGCCAGCAGCTTCCGGGAAGCTGAAGCTTTCTTT.